This T cell receptor (beta chain) was recorded in a study of molecular identifiers for immune sequencing clone quantification. TCRdb ran MiXCR on the PCR reads and lists one entry per CDR3 protein. The data contain about 510,000 distinct CDR3 sequences, about a quarter of them singletons. Whole-study findings and limits: The sizes of highly expanded clones could be underestimated when identical TCR molecules share a barcode.

Points on this clonotype: Its target is not known. A junction boundary mismatches the germline segment, possibly from a read error.

Each library that profiled naive CD8 cells came from around 20,000 to 1,000,000 sorted cells with 10%, 30% or 50% RNA. Researchers sorted naive CD8 T cells as cells that were CD8+CD4-CCR7+CD45RA+. The CDR3 runs to 13 residues. Germline loops: CDR1 SGHKS, CDR2 YYEKEE (reference sequence). The sample comprised naive CD8+ T cells from blood, with Jurkat cell RNA spiked in. Subset described: FACS-sorted CD8+CD4-CCR7+CD45RA+ naive T cells. The chain couples TRBV5-5 to TRBJ2-7; 12 bases line up with TRBD2. The receptor was derived from a human donor in good health. Some libraries in this study had Jurkat cell RNA spiked in. The CDR3 here is CAGRLAGDNEQYF. The CDR3 DNA sequence: TGTGCCGGCAGACTAGCGGGGGATAACGAGCAGTACTTC. Full variable domain (missing parts from reference TRBV5-5 and TRBJ2-7): DAGVTQSPTHLIKTRGQQVTLRCSPISGHKSVSWYQQVLGQGPQFIFQYYEKEERGRGNFPDRFSARQFPNYSSELNVNALLLGDSALYLCAGRLAGDNEQYFGPGTRLTVT.